Following are 11 T cell receptor beta chains from one sample sequenced in a study of human T cells and chemical hapten exposure. Time point meaning: patch test 3, about 24 weeks after DPC sensitization. Treatment noted: therapeutic diphenylcyclopropenone sensitization with weekly scalp DPC. Using its own MiXCR run on the RACE reads, TCRdb lists one record per CDR3 protein. The repertoire has under 200,000 distinct CDR3 sequences, approximately 30% of them found once; the top ten carry approximately 2.3%. This material consisted of whole blood, taken in connection with sensitization to the hapten diphenylcyclopropenone (DPC). Every receptor here comes from a young woman with alopecia areata. Some clones in this sample may be carry-over from other donors' samples.

This chain uses TRBV20-1 with TRBJ1-1; D uncertain. The V end lost 1 base, the J end lost 3 bases, and 6 bases lay between the germline ends. Per germline, CDR1 DFQATT and CDR2 SNEGSKA (reference sequence). CDR3 length: 12 amino acids. The CDR3 sequence is CSARGRDTEAFF. The CDR3 DNA reads TGCAGTGCTAGAGGTCGAGACACTGAAGCTTTCTTT.

This chain joins TRBV2 and TRBJ2-2; possibly TRBD2 for D (5 bases). CDR1 is SNHLY, CDR2 FYNNEI, per germline. Trimming cost V 1 base and J 7 bases, with 7 bases left between them. This CDR3 comprises 13 residues. The CDR3 region is CASSEVGSGELFF. The CDR3 region has the DNA TGTGCCAGCAGTGAAGTAGGGAGCGGGGAGCTGTTTTTT.

The genes are TRBV5-1 and TRBJ2-6; D is uncertain. There are 17 residues in the CDR3. Trimming removed 0 bases at V and 4 bases at J, with 14 bases between. Germline V lookup: CDR1 SGHRS, CDR2 YFSETQ. CDR3 residues: CASSLAYGPEGANVLTF. As DNA, the CDR3 is TGCGCCAGCAGCTTGGCTTACGGGCCTGAGGGGGCCAACGTCCTGACTTTC. Combining the CDR3 with reference TRBV5-1 and TRBJ2-6 gives the whole variable domain KAGVTQTPRYLIKTRGQQVTLSCSPISGHRSVSWYQQTPGQGLQFLFEYFSETQRNKGNFPGRFSGRQFSNSRSEMNVSTLELGDSALYLCASSLAYGPEGANVLTFGAGSRLTVL.

Concerning this clonotype: The junction departs from the called germline gene at one end, perhaps through a read error. The rearrangement joins TRBV9 to TRBJ1-1; the D gene is possibly TRBD1 (6 bases). This CDR3 comprises 16 residues. In germline, CDR1 is SGDLS, CDR2 YYNGEE. The CDR3: CASSAIGGPPNTEAIF. CDR3 nucleotide sequence: TGTGCCAGCAGCGCGATAGGGGGACCGCCTAACACTGAAGCTATCTTT.

This clonotype was detected a few times. This chain connects TRBV7-9 to TRBJ1-1; D uncertain. Germline V gene data show CDR1 as SEHNR and CDR2 as FQNEAQ (reference sequence). The CDR3 is 11 amino acids. Deletions cut 4 bases from V and 3 bases from J, with 3 bases between. CDR3 bases: TGTGCCAGCAGCTGGGACACTGAAGCTTTCTTT. Its translation is CASSWDTEAFF.

This clonotype showed up just a few times. The gene calls are TRBV20-1 and TRBJ1-5, with D unclear. Trimming took off 5 bases at V and 0 bases at J, with 17 bases between the two ends. The CDR3 runs to 16 residues. Germline CDR1 is DFQATT and CDR2 is SNEGSKA (reference sequence). Here the CDR3 DNA reads TGCAGTGCTTCTCAAGGTGGGATTTATAGCAATCAGCCCCAGCATTTT. It codes for CSASQGGIYSNQPQHF.

The chain uses TRBV20-1 and TRBJ2-2; either TRBD1 or TRBD2 may fit D (6 bases each). The CDR3 loop spans 17 amino acids. Germline V gene data show CDR1 as DFQATT and CDR2 as SNEGSKA (reference sequence). Trimming took off 2 bases at V and 1 base at J, with 17 bases between the two ends. This CDR3 is CSARLKRGARNTGELFF. The CDR3 DNA reads as TGCAGTGCTAGATTAAAAAGGGGGGCCAGGAACACCGGGGAGCTGTTTTTT.

The chain uses TRBV25-1 and TRBJ2-1; the match to TRBD1 covers 9 bases. V lost 1 base and J lost 7; bases outside the gene matches: 5. Per germline, CDR1 MGHDK and CDR2 SYGVNS. This CDR3 is 15 amino acids long. CDR3 protein: CASSESGQGRNEQFF. In nucleotides, the CDR3 is TGTGCCAGCAGTGAATCTGGACAGGGGAGGAATGAGCAGTTCTTC.

The chain joins TRBV5-6 to TRBJ1-1; TRBD1 is a possible D gene (5 bases). The CDR3 has 12 residues. Per germline, CDR1 SGHDT and CDR2 YYEEEE. V was clipped by 4 bases and J by 11 bases, with 15 bases between them. The CDR3 nucleotides read TGTGCCAGCAGCCAAGGAGGGGAAGGCGCTTTCTTT. Encoded protein: CASSQGGEGAFF.

This chain connects TRBV19 to TRBJ2-1; 7 nucleotides agree with TRBD2. Unmatched junction bases numbered 11, after V lost 3 bases and J lost 6 bases. The CDR3 loop spans 16 amino acids. Germline V gene data show CDR1 as LNHDA and CDR2 as SQIVND (reference sequence). CDR3 DNA sequence: TGTGCCAGTAGTATGGAATCGGGGAGGGTCCTCAATGAGCAGTTCTTC. Translating gives CASSMESGRVLNEQFF. Combining the CDR3 with reference TRBV19 and TRBJ2-1 gives the whole variable domain DGGITQSPKYLFRKEGQNVTLSCEQNLNHDAMYWYRQDPGQGLRLIYYSQIVNDFQKGDIAEGYSVSREKKESFPLTVTSAQKNPTAFYLCASSMESGRVLNEQFFGPGTRLTVL.

This clonotype was recorded a few times. V and J are TRBV7-9 and TRBJ1-4; the D gene is possibly TRBD1 (6 bases). The V end was cut by 5 bases, the J end by 0 bases, with 13 bases between. The CDR3 covers 16 residues. Germline-derived CDR1 and CDR2 are SEHNR and FQNEAQ (reference sequence). CDR3 sequence (DNA): TGTGCCAGCAGCCCCCTAGGGGGGACAACTAATGAAAAACTGTTTTTT. Its protein product is CASSPLGGTTNEKLFF. The entire variable domain, with the rest obtained from reference TRBV7-9 and TRBJ1-4, is as follows: DTGVSQNPRHKITKRGQNVTFRCDPISEHNRLYWYRQTLGQGPEFLTYFQNEAQLEKSRLLSDRFSAERPKGSFSTLEIQRTEQGDSAMYLCASSPLGGTTNEKLFFGSGTQLSVL.